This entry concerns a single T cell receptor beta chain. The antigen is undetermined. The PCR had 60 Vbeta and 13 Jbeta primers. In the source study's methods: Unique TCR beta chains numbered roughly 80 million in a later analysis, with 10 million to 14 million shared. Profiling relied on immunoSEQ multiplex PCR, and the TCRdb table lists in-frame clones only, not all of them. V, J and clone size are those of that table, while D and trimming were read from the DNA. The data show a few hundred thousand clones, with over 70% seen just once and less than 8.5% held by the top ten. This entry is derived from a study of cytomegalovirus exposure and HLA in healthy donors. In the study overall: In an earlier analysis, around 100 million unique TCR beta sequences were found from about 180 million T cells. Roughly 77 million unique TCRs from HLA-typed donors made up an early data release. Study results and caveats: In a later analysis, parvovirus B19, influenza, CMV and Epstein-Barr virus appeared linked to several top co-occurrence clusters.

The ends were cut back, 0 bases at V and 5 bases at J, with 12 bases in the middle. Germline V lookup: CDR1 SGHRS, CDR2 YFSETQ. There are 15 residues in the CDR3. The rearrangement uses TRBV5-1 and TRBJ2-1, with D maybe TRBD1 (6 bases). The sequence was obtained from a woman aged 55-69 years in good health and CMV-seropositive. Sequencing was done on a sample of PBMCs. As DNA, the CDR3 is TGCGCCAGCAGCTTGGGGCTCTGGGACAACAATGAGCAGTTCTTC. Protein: CASSLGLWDNNEQFF.